This T cell receptor (beta chain) emerged from a study of cytomegalovirus exposure and HLA in healthy donors. Overall study context: Out of 398 genotyped donors, about 80% belonged to the Caucasian-associated ancestry cluster. Study-wide findings and caveats: The authors enumerated some 170 TCR beta chains as linked to cytomegalovirus.

Both 60 Vbeta primers and 13 Jbeta primers went into the PCR. Sequencing was performed with immunoSEQ multiplex PCR; in TCRdb, only in-frame clones are kept and a portion is missing. The table records about 150,000 clones, about four fifths of them present only once. The CDR3 totals 11 residues. CDR1 is SNHLY and CDR2 is FYNNEI in the germline V gene. As for this clone: Its matching antigen is unknown. An end of the junction differs from the germline gene, which may be a read error.

Material for sequencing was PBMCs. V gene TRBV2 combines with J gene TRBJ1-1; D may be TRBD1 (6 bases). This TCR derives from a man in his thirties or forties in good health. Written as DNA, the CDR3 is TGTGCCAGCGGGGCGGGGGGCCTGGGCCTCTTT. Translated, it gives CASGAGGLGLF.